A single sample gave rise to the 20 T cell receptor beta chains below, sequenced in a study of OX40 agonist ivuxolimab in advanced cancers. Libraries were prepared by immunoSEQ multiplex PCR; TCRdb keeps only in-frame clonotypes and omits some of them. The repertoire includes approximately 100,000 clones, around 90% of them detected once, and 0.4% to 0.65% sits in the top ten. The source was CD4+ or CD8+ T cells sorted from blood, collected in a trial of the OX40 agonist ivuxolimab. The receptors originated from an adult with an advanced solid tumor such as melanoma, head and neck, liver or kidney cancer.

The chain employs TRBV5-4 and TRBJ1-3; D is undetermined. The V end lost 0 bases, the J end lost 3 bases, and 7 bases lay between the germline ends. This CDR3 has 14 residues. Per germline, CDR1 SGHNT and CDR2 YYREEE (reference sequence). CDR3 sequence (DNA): TGTGCCAGCAGCTTGGCACAGAATGGAAACACCATATATTTT. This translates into CASSLAQNGNTIYF.

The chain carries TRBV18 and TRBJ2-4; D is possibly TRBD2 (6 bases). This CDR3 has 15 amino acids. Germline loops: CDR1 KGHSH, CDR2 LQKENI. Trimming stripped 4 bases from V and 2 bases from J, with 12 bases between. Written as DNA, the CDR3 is TGTGCCAGCTCACGACTAGACAGTTCCAAAAACATTCAGTACTTC. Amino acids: CASSRLDSSKNIQYF.

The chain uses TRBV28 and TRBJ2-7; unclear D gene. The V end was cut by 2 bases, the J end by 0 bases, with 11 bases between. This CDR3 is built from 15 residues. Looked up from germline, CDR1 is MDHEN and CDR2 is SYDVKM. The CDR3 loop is CASSLMRISSYEQYF. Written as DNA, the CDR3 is TGTGCCAGCAGTTTAATGCGGATTAGCTCCTACGAGCAGTACTTC. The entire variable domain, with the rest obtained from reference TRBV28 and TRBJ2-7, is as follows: DVKVTQSSRYLVKRTGEKVFLECVQDMDHENMFWYRQDPGLGLRLIYFSYDVKMKEKGDIPEGYSVSREKKERFSLILESASTNQTSMYLCASSLMRISSYEQYFGPGTRLTVT.

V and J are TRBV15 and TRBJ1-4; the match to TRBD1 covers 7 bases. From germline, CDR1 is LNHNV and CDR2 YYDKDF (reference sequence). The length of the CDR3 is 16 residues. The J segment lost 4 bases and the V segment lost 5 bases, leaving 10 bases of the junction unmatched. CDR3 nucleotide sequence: TGTGCCACCAGCCCCGAACCGGGACAGAATAATGAAAAACTGTTTTTT. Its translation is CATSPEPGQNNEKLFF.

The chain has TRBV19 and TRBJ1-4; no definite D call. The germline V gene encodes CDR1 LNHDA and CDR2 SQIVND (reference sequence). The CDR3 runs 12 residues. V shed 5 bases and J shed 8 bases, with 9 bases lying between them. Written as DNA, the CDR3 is TGTGCCAGTAGTGGGGAGGGCGAAAAACTGTTTTTT. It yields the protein CASSGEGEKLFF.

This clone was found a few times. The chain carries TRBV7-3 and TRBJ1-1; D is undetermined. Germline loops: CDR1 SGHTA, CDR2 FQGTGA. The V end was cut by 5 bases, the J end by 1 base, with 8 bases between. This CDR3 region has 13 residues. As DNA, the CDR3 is TGTGCCAGCAGCCGTACAGCGAACACTGAAGCTTTCTTT. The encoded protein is CASSRTANTEAFF.

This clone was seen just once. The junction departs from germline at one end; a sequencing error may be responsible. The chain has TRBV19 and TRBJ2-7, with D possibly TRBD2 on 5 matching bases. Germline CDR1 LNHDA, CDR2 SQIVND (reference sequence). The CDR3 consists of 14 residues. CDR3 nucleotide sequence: TGTGCCAGTACCCCGCCGGGGAGCTCCCACGAGCAGTACTTC. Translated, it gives CASTPPGSSHEQYF.

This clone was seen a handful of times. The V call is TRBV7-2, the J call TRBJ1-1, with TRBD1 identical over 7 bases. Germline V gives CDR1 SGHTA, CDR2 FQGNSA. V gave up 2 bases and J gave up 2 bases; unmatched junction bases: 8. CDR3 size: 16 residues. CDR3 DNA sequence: TGTGCCAGCAGCTTAAGGACGGGACAGTTCAACACTGAAGCTTTCTTT. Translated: CASSLRTGQFNTEAFF.

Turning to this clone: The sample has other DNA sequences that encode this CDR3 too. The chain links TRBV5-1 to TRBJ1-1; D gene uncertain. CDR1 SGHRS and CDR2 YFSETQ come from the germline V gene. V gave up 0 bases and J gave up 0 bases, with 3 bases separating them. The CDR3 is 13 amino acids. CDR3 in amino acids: CASSLGLNTEAFF. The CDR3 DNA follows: TGCGCCAGCAGCTTGGGGTTGAACACTGAAGCTTTCTTT.

CDR3 in amino acids: CASSETSLYGYTF. The CDR3 bases are TGTGCCAGCAGTGAGACAAGTCTCTATGGCTACACCTTC. The chain combines TRBV6-5 with TRBJ1-2; D not resolved. Germline assignment: CDR1 MNHEY and CDR2 SVGAGI. The CDR3 contains 13 residues. V shed 5 bases and J shed 4 bases, with 11 bases lying between them.

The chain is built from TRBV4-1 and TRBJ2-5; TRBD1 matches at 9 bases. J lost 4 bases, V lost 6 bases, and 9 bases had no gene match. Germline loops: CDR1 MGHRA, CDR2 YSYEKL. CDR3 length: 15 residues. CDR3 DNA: TGCGCCAGCAGAAAGGGACAGGGCAGGCGAGAGACCCAGTACTTC. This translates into CASRKGQGRRETQYF.

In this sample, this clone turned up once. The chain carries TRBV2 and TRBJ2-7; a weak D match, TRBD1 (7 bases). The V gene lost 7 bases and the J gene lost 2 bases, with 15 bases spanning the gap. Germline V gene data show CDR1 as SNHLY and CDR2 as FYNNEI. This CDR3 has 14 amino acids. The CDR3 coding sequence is TGTGCCAGCAATACCCAGGGGGGCGCCTACGAGCAGTACTTC. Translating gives CASNTQGGAYEQYF.

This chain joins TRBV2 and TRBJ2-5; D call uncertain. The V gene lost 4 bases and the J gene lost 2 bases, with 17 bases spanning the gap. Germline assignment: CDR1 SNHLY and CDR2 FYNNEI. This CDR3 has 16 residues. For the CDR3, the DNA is TGTGCCAGCAGTGCCGAGACCCTCAATTATCAAGAGACCCAGTACTTC. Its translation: CASSAETLNYQETQYF.

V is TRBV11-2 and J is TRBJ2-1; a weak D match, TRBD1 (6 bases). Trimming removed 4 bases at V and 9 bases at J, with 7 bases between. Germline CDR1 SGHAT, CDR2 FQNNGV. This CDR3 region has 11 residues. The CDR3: CASSSRGEQFF. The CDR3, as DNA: TGTGCCAGCAGCTCCAGGGGTGAGCAGTTCTTC.

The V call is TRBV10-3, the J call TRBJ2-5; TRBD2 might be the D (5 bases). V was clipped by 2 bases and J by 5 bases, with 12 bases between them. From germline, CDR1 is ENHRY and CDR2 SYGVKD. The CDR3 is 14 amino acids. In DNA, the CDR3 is TGTGCCATCAGTGAGGAGGGAATGGAGGAGACCCAGTACTTC. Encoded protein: CAISEEGMEETQYF.

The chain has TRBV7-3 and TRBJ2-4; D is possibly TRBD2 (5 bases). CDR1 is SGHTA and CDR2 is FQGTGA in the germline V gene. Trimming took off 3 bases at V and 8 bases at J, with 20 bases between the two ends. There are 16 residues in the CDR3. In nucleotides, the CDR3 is TGTGCCAGCAGCTTGGGTGTCAGAACGGTGGGAGACATTCAGTACTTC. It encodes CASSLGVRTVGDIQYF. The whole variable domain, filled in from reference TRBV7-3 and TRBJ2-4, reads GAGVSQTPSNKVTEKGKYVELRCDPISGHTALYWYRQSLGQGPEFLIYFQGTGAADDSGLPNDRFFAVRPEGSVSTLKIQRTERGDSAVYLCASSLGVRTVGDIQYFGAGTRLSVL.

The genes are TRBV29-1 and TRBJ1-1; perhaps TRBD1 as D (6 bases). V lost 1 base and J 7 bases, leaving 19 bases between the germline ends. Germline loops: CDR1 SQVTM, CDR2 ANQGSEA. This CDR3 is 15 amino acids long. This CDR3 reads CSVEVAVAGVFEAFF. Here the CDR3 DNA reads TGCAGCGTTGAAGTAGCCGTCGCAGGGGTTTTTGAAGCTTTCTTT.

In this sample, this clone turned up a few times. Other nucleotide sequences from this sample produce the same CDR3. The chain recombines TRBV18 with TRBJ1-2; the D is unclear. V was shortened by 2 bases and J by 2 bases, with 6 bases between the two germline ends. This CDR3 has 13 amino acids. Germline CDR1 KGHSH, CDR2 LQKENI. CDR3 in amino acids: CASSPDGNYGYTF. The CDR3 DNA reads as TGTGCCAGCTCACCAGACGGAAACTATGGCTACACCTTC.

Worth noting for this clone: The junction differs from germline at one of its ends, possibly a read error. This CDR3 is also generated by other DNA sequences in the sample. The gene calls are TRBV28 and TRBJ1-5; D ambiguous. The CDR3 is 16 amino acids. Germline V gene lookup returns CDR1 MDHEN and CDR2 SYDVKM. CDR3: CASSQSRARGNQPQHF. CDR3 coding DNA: TGCGCCAGCAGTCAGTCACGGGCCCGTGGCAATCAGCCCCAGCATTTT.

The DNA of the CDR3 is TGCGCCAGCAGCTTGGGGACAGGGATCCAAGAGACCCAGTACTTC. Translating gives CASSLGTGIQETQYF. V and J are TRBV5-1 and TRBJ2-5, with 8 bases fitting TRBD1. CDR3 length: 15 residues. Germline-derived CDR1 and CDR2 are SGHRS and YFSETQ. Losses at the gene ends were 0 bases for V and 1 base for J; bases not matched to a gene: 2.